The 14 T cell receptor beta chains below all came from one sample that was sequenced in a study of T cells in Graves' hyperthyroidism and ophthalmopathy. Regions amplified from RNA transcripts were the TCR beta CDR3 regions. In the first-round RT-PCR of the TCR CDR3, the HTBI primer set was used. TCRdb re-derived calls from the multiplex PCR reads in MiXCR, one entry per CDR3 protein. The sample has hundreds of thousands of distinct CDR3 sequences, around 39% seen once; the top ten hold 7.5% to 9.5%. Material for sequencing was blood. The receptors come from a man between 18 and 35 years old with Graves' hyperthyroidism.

The CDR3 loop reads CASSVAPGGAFEQYF. The CDR3, as DNA: TGTGCCAGCAGCGTAGCTCCCGGGGGGGCCTTCGAGCAGTACTTC. The chain uses TRBV9 and TRBJ2-7; the match to TRBD2 covers 8 bases. The CDR3 is 15 residues long. Germline trimming cut 0 bases from V and 6 bases from J; bases unmatched to any gene: 8. The germline V gene encodes CDR1 SGDLS and CDR2 YYNGEE.

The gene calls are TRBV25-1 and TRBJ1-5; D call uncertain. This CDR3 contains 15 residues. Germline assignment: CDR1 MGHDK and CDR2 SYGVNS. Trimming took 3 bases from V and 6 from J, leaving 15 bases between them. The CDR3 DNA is TGTGCCAGCAGTGATCAGACCTGGGCCCGTCAGCCCCAGCATTTT. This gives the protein CASSDQTWARQPQHF. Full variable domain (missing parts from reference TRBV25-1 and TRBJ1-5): EADIYQTPRYLVIGTGKKITLECSQTMGHDKMYWYQQDPGMELHLIHYSYGVNSTEKGDLSSESTVSRIRTEHFPLTLESARPSHTSQYLCASSDQTWARQPQHFGDGTRLSIL.

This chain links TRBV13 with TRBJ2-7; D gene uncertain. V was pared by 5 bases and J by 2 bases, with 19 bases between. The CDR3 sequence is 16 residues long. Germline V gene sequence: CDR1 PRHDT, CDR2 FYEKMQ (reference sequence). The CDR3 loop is CASSRPDAVRPYEQYF. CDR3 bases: TGTGCCAGCAGCCGCCCGGACGCCGTGAGACCCTACGAGCAGTACTTC.

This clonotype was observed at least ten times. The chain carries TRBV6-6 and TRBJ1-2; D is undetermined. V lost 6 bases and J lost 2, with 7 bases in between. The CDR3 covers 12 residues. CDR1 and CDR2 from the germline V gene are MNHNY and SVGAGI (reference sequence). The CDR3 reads CASSSDNYGYTF. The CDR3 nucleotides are TGTGCCAGCAGCAGCGACAACTATGGCTACACCTTC.

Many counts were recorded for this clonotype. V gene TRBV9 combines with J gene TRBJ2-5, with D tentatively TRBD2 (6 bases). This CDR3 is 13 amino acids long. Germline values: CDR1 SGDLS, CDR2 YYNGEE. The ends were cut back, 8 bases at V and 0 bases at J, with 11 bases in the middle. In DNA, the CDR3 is TGTGCCAGTAGGCCGGGGGACCAAGAGACCCAGTACTTC. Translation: CASRPGDQETQYF.

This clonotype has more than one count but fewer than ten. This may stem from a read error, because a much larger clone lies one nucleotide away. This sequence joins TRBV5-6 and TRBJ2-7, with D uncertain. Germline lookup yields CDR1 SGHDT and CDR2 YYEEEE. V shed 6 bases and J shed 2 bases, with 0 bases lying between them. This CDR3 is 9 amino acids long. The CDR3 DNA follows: TGTGCCAGCACCTACGAGCAGTACTTC. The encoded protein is CASTYEQYF.

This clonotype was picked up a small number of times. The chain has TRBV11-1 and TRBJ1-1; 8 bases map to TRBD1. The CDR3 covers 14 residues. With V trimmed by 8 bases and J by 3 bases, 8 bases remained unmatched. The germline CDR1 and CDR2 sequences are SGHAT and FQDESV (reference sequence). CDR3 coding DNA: TGTGCCAGCTCGTCACAGGGGGAAGACACTGAAGCTTTCTTT. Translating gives CASSSQGEDTEAFF. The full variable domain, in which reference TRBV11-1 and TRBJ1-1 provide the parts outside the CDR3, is EAEVAQSPRYKITEKSQAVAFWCDPISGHATLYWYRQILGQGPELLVQFQDESVVDDSQLPKDRFSAERLKGVDSTLKIQPAELGDSAMYLCASSSQGEDTEAFFGQGTRLTVV.

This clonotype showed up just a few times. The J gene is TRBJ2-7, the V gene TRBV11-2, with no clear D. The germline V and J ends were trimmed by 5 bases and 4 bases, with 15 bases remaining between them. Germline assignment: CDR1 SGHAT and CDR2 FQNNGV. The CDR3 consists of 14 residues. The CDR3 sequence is CASSTVLGRYEQYF. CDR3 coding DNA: TGTGCCAGCAGCACCGTGCTCGGAAGATACGAGCAGTACTTC. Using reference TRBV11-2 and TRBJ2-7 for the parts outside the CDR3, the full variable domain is EAGVAQSPRYKIIEKRQSVAFWCNPISGHATLYWYQQILGQGPKLLIQFQNNGVVDDSQLPKDRFSAERLKGVDSTLKIQPAKLEDSAVYLCASSTVLGRYEQYFGPGTRLTVT.

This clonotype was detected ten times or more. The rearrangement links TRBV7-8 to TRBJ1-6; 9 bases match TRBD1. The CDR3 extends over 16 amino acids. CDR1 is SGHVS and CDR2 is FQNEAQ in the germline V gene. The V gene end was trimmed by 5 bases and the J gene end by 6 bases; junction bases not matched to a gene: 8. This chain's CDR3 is CASSITGGSLNSPLHF. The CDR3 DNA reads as TGTGCCAGCAGCATTACAGGGGGCAGCCTTAATTCACCCCTCCACTTT.

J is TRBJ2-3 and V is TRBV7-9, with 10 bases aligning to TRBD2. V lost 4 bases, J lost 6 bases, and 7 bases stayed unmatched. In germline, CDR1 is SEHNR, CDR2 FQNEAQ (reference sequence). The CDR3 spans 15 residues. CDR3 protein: CASSSSGGALDTQYF. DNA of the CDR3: TGTGCCAGCAGCTCGAGCGGGGGGGCTCTCGATACGCAGTATTTT.

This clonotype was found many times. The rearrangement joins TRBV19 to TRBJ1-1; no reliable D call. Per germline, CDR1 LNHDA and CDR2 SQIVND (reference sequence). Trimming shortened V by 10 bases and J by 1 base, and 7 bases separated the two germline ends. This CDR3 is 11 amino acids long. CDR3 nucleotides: TGTGCCACGTGGGGGAACACTGAAGCTTTCTTT. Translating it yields CATWGNTEAFF. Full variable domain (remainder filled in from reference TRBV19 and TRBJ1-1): DGGITQSPKYLFRKEGQNVTLSCEQNLNHDAMYWYRQDPGQGLRLIYYSQIVNDFQKGDIAEGYSVSREKKESFPLTVTSAQKNPTAFYLCATWGNTEAFFGQGTRLTVV.

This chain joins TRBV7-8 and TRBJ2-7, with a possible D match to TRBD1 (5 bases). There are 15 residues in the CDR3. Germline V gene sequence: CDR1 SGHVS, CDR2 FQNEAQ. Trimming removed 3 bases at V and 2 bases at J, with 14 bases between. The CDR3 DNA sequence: TGTGCCAGCAGCTTGCTAGGGGCAGCAACCTACGAGCAGTACTTC. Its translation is CASSLLGAATYEQYF.

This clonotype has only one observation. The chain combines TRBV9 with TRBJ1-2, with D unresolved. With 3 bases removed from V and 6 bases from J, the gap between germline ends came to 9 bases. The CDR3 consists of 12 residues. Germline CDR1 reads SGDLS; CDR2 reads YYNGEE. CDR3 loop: CASSEGSHGYTF. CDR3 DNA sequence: TGTGCCAGCAGCGAGGGCAGTCATGGCTACACCTTC. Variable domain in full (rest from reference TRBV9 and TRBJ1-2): DSGVTQTPKHLITATGQRVTLRCSPRSGDLSVYWYQQSLDQGLQFLIQYYNGEERAKGNILERFSAQQFPDLHSELNLSSLELGDSALYFCASSEGSHGYTFGSGTRLTVV.

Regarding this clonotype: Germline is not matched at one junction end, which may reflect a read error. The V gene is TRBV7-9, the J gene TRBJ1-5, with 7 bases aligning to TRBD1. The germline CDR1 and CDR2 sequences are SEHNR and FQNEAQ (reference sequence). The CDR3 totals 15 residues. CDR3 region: CVSSPTGTGDQPQHF. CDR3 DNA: TGTGTCAGCAGCCCGACAGGGACGGGAGATCAGCCCCAGCATTTT.